Listed here is a single TCR beta chain. The authors distributed each subset's genomic DNA evenly over several immunoSEQ plates. Produced via immunoSEQ multiplex PCR; TCRdb's table is partial and in-frame only. Among about 2.3 million clones listed, 85% to 95% were seen once. This CDR3 has 16 residues. Trimming removed 1 base at V and 0 bases at J, with 11 bases between. Germline-derived CDR1 and CDR2 are SEHNR and FQNEAQ (reference sequence). This record belongs to a study of shared clonotypes between healthy human individuals. This receptor was identified in a man between 18 and 35 years old in good health. Some clones in this sample may be carry-over from other donors' samples. The sequenced material came from naive CD4+ T cells from PBMCs. Sample subset: CD45RA+ positively selected. The rearrangement uses TRBV7-9 and TRBJ2-3; D is undetermined. CDR3 residues: CASSLGAASSTDTQYF. The CDR3 nucleotides are TGTGCCAGCAGCTTAGGGGCGGCTTCTAGCACAGATACGCAGTATTTT.